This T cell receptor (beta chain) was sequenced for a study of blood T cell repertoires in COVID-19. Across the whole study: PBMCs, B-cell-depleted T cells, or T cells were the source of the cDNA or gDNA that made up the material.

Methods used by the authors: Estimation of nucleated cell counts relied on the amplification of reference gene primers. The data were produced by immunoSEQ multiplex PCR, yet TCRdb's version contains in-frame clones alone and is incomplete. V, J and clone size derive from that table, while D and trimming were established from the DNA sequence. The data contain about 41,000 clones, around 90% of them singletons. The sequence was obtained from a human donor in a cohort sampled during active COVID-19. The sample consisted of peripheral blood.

CDR3 protein: CASNGGLGYTF. DNA for the CDR3: TGTGCCAGTAACGGGGGATTGGGCTACACCTTC. This chain connects TRBV19 to TRBJ1-2; D is perhaps TRBD1 (5 bases). Germline V lookup: CDR1 LNHDA, CDR2 SQIVND (reference sequence). The CDR3 is 11 amino acids. Trimming took off 7 bases at V and 8 bases at J, with 11 bases between the two ends.